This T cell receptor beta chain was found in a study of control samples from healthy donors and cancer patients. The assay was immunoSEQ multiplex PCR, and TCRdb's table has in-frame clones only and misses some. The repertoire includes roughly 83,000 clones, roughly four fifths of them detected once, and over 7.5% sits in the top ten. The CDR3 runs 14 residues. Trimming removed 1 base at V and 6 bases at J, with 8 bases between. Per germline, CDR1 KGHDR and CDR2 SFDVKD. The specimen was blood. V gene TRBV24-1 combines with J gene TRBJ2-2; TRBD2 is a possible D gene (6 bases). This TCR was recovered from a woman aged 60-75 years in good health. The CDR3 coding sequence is TGTGCCACCAGTGATTTACTAGCAGCCGGGGAGCTGTTTTTT. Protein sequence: CATSDLLAAGELFF.